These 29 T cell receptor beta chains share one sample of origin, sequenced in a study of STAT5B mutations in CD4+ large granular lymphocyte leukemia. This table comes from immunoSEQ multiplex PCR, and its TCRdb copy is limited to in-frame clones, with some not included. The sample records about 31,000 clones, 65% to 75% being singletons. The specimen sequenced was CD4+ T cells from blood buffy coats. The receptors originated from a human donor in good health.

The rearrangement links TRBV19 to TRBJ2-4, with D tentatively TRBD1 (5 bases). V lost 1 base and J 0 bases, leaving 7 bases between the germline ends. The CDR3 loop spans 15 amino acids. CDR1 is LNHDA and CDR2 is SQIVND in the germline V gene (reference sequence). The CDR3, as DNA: TGTGCCAGTAGTATAGGGGGCCTAGCCAAAAACATTCAGTACTTC. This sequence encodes CASSIGGLAKNIQYF.

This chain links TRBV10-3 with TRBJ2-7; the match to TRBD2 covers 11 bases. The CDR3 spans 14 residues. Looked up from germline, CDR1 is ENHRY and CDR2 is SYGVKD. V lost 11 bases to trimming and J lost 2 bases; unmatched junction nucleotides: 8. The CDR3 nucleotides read TGTGCCGCCGGACTAGCGGGCGGTCCCTACGAGCAGTACTTC. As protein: CAAGLAGGPYEQYF.

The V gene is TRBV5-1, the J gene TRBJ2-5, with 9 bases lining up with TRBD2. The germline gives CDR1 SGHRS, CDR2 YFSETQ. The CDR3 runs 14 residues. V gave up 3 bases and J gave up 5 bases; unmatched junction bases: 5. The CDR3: CASSWRGGGETQYF. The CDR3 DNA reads TGCGCCAGCAGCTGGCGGGGGGGCGGTGAGACCCAGTACTTC.

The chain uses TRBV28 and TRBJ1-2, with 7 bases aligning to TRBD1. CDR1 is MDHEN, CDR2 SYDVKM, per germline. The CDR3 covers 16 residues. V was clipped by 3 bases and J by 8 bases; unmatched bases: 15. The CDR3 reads CASSFQTTGTFWGYTF. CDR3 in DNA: TGTGCCAGCAGTTTTCAGACGACAGGGACCTTCTGGGGCTACACCTTC.

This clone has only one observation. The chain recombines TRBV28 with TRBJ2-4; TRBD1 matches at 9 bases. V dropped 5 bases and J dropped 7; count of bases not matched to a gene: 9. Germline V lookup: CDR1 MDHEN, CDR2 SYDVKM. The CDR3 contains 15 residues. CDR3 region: CASSEQGARRNIQYF. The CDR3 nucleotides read TGTGCCAGCAGTGAACAGGGGGCGAGAAGGAACATTCAGTACTTC.

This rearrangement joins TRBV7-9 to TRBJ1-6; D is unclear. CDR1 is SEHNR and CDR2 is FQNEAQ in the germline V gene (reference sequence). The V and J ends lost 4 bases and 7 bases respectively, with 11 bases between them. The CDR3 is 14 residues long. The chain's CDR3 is CASSSTATNSPLHF. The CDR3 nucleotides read TGTGCCAGCAGCTCGACCGCTACCAATTCACCCCTCCACTTT.

CDR3 residues: CASSYEAGQGLRGYTF. The CDR3 DNA sequence: TGCGCCAGCAGCTACGAGGCGGGACAGGGCCTTAGGGGCTACACCTTC. V gene TRBV5-1 combines with J gene TRBJ1-2, with TRBD1 identical over 9 bases. The CDR3 has 16 amino acids. The germline V gene has CDR1 SGHRS and CDR2 YFSETQ. V was pared by 3 bases and J by 8 bases, with 14 bases of the junction left unmatched.

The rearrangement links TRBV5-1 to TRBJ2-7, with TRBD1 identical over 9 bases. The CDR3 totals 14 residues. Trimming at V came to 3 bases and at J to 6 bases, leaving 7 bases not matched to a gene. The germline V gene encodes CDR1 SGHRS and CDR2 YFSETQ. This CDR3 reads CASSWEDRGGEQYV. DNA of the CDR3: TGCGCCAGCAGCTGGGAGGACAGGGGAGGCGAGCAGTACGTC.

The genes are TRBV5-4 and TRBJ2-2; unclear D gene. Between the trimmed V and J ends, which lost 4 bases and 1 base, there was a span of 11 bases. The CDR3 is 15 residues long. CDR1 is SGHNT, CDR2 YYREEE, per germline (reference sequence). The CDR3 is CASSRDPGNTGELFF. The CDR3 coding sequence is TGTGCCAGCAGCCGTGACCCGGGGAACACCGGGGAGCTGTTTTTT.

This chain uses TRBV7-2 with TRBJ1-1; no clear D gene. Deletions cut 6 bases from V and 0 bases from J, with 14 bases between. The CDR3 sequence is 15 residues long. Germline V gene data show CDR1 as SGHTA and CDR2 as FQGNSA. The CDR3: CASSPVRRLNTEAFF. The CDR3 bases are TGTGCCAGCAGTCCGGTTAGGCGGCTGAACACTGAAGCTTTCTTT.

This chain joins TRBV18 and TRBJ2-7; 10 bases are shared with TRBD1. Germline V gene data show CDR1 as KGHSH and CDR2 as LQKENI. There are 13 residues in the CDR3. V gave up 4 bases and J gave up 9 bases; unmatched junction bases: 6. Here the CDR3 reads CASSLGTGDWQYV. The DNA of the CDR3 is TGTGCCAGCTCACTAGGGACAGGGGATTGGCAGTACGTC.

CDR3 protein: CASSYYWGSSGNTIYF. The CDR3, as DNA: TGTGCCAGCAGTTACTATTGGGGGTCCTCTGGAAACACCATATATTTT. The V gene is TRBV6-5, the J gene TRBJ1-3; D may be TRBD1 (5 bases). Per germline, CDR1 MNHEY and CDR2 SVGAGI. This CDR3 has 16 residues. Trimming took 1 base from V and 0 from J, leaving 10 bases between them.

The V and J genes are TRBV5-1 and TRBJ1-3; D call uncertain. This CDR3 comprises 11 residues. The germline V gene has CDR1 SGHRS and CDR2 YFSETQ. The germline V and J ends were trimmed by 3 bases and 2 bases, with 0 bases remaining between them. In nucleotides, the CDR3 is TGCGCCAGCAGCTCTGGAAACACCATATATTTT. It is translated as CASSSGNTIYF.

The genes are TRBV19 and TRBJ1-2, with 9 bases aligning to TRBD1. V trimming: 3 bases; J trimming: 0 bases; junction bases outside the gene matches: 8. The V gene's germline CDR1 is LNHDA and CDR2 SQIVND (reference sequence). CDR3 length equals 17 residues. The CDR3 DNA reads TGTGCCAGTAGTATGGCATCGGGACAGGGAGCTAACTATGGCTACACCTTC. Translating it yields CASSMASGQGANYGYTF.

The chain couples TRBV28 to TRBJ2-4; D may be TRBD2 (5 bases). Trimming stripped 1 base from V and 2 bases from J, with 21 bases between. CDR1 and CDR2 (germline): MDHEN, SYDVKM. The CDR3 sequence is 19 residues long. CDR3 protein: CASSLFGRFGSQSKNIQYF. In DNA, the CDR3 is TGTGCCAGCAGTTTATTTGGGCGGTTTGGGAGTCAGTCCAAAAACATTCAGTACTTC.

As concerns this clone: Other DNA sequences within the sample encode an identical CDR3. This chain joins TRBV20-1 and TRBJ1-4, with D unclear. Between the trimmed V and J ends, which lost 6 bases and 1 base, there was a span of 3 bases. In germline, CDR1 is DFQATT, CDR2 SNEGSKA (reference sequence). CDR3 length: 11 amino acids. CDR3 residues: CSAVTNEKLFF. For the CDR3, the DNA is TGCAGTGCGGTAACTAATGAAAAACTGTTTTTT.

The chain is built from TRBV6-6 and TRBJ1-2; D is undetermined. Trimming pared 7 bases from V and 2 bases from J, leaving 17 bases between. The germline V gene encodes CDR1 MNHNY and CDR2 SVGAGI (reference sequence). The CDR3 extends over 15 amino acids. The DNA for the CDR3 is TGTGCCAGCACCTACGGTGGTTTCCAAAACTATGGCTACACCTTC. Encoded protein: CASTYGGFQNYGYTF.

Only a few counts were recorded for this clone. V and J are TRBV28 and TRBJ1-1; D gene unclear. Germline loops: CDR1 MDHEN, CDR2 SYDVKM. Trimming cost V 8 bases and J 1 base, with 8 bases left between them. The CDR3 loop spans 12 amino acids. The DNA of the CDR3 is TGTGCCAGCGTGAAGGCGAACACTGAAGCTTTCTTT. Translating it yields CASVKANTEAFF.

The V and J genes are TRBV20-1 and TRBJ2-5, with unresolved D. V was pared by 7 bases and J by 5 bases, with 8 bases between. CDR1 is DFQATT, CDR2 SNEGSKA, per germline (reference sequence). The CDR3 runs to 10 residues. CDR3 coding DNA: TGCAGTGTTCTCGGGGAGACCCAGTACTTC. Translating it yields CSVLGETQYF.

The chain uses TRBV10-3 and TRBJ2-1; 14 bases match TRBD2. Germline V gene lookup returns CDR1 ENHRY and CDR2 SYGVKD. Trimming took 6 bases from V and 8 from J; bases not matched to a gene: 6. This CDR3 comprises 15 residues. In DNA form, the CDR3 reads TGTGCCATCAGAGGGACTAGCGGGAGTGTATATGAGCAGTTCTTC. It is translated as CAIRGTSGSVYEQFF.

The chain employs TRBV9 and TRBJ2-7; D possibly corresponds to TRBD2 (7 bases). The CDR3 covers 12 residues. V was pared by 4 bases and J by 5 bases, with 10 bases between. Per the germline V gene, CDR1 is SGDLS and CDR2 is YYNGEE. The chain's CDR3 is CASSPGGHEQYF. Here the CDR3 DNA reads TGTGCCAGCAGCCCCGGGGGGCACGAGCAGTACTTC.

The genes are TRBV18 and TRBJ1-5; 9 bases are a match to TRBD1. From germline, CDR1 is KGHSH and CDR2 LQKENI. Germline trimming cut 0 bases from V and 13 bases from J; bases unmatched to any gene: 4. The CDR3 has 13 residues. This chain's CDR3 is CASSPPGGQGQHF. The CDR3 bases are TGTGCCAGCTCACCACCAGGGGGACAGGGACAGCATTTT.

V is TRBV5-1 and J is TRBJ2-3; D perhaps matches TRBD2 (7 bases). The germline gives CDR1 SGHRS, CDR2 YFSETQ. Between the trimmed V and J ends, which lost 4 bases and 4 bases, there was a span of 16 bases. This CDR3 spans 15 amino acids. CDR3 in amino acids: CASSPGGGPADTQYF. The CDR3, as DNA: TGCGCCAGCAGCCCTGGGGGGGGGCCGGCAGATACGCAGTATTTT.

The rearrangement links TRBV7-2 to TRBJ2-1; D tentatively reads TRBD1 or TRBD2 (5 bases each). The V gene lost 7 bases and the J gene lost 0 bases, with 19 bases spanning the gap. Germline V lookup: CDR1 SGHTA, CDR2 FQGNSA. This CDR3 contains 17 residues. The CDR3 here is CASTLNGASSSYNEQFF. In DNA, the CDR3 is TGTGCCAGCACCCTGAACGGGGCTAGTAGCTCCTACAATGAGCAGTTCTTC. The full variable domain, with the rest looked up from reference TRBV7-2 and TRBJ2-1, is GAGVSQSPSNKVTEKGKDVELRCDPISGHTALYWYRQSLGQGLEFLIYFQGNSAPDKSGLPSDRFSAERTGGSVSTLTIQRTQQEDSAVYLCASTLNGASSSYNEQFFGPGTRLTVL.

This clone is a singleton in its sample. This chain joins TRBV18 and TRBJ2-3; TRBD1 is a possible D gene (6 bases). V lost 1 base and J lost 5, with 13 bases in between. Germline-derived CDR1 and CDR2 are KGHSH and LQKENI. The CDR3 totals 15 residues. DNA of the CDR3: TGTGCCAGCTCACCACGGGGGACCAGGGGAGATACGCAGTATTTT. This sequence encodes CASSPRGTRGDTQYF.

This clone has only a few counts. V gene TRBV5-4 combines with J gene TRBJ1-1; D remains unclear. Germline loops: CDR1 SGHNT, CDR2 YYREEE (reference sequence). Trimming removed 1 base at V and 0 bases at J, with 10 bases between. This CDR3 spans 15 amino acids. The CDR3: CASSLSLGMNTEAFF. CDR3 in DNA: TGTGCCAGCAGCTTGTCGTTGGGAATGAACACTGAAGCTTTCTTT.

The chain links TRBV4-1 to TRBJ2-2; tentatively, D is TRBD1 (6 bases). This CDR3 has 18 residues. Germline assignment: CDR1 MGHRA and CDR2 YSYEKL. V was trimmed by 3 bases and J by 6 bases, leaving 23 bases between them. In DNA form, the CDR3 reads TGCGCCAGCAGCCACGAACCACCGGGACACCGAATCGCCGGGGAGCTGTTTTTT. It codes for CASSHEPPGHRIAGELFF.

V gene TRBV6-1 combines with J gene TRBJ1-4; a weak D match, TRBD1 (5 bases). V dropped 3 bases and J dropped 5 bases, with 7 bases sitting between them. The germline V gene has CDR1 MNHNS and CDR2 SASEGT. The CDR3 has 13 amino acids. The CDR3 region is CASSDRENEKLFF. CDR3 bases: TGTGCCAGCAGTGACAGGGAAAATGAAAAACTGTTTTTT.

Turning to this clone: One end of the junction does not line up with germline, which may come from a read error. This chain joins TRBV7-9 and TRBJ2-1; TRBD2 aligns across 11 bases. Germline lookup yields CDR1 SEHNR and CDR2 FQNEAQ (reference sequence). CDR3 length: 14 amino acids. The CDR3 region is CASSLAGGHAGQFF. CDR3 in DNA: TGTGCCAGCAGCCTAGCGGGGGGCCACGCAGGGCAGTTCTTC.